Presented here are 31 T cell receptor beta chains from one specimen sequenced in a study (TCRdb year 2016). Library generation was performed with RT-PCR. Sequenced on an Illumina MiSeq. TCRdb cleaned the public reads at Q25 with fastp, built clones with MiXCR and kept in-frame beta chains. Identical CDR3 protein sequences are pooled into one entry, listed with their most common genes and DNA. The sample includes hundreds of thousands of distinct CDR3 sequences, with 14% observed a single time. Roughly 4% of the sample is taken by the ten largest. Sequencing was done on a sample of memory CD4+ T cells from blood. Receptor source: a female donor in good health, serving as a healthy control.

This clonotype was seen a few times. The rearrangement uses TRBV7-2 and TRBJ1-3; the match to TRBD1 covers 8 bases. This CDR3 is 15 amino acids long. Germline trimming cut 5 bases from V and 2 bases from J; bases unmatched to any gene: 5. Looked up from germline, CDR1 is SGHTA and CDR2 is FQGNSA. This CDR3 reads CASSLLQGAGNTIYF. CDR3 in DNA: TGTGCCAGCAGCCTCTTACAGGGGGCTGGAAACACCATATATTTT.

This clonotype came up many times. The chain employs TRBV9 and TRBJ1-2, with 7 positions matching TRBD1. CDR1 is SGDLS and CDR2 is YYNGEE in the germline V gene. This CDR3 spans 13 amino acids. Losses at the gene ends were 5 bases for V and 3 bases for J; bases not matched to a gene: 4. The CDR3 is CASSAGQDYGYTF. CDR3 nucleotides: TGTGCCAGCAGTGCCGGACAGGACTATGGCTACACCTTC. The entire variable domain, with the rest obtained from reference TRBV9 and TRBJ1-2, is as follows: DSGVTQTPKHLITATGQRVTLRCSPRSGDLSVYWYQQSLDQGLQFLIQYYNGEERAKGNILERFSAQQFPDLHSELNLSSLELGDSALYFCASSAGQDYGYTFGSGTRLTVV.

This chain uses TRBV18 with TRBJ2-7; the D is unclear. This CDR3 is 15 amino acids long. V lost 4 bases and J lost 0, with 13 bases in between. Germline CDR1 KGHSH, CDR2 LQKENI. CDR3: CASSRVMGPSYEQYF. CDR3 sequence (DNA): TGTGCCAGCTCACGAGTTATGGGTCCCTCCTACGAGCAGTACTTC.

Ten or more counts support this clonotype. This sequence joins TRBV5-6 and TRBJ2-3; D might be TRBD2 (5 bases). The V end was cut by 4 bases, the J end by 4 bases, with 10 bases between. The germline CDR1 and CDR2 sequences are SGHDT and YYEEEE. This CDR3 is 13 amino acids long. The DNA for the CDR3 is TGTGCCAGCAGCCGGGCGGGCCCAGATACGCAGTATTTT. Translating it yields CASSRAGPDTQYF.

This clonotype was found a few times. The chain employs TRBV5-1 and TRBJ2-2; D possibly corresponds to TRBD1 (5 bases). CDR1 and CDR2 from the germline V gene are SGHRS and YFSETQ. The CDR3 runs 13 residues. V was shortened by 6 bases and J by 6 bases, with 12 bases between the two germline ends. This CDR3 is CASNIQGAGELFF. The CDR3 DNA is TGCGCCAGCAATATCCAGGGTGCCGGGGAGCTGTTTTTT.

This clonotype was seen more than once but under ten times. J is TRBJ1-1 and V is TRBV20-1; TRBD1 is a possible D gene (6 bases). Germline V gene data show CDR1 as DFQATT and CDR2 as SNEGSKA (reference sequence). The CDR3 has 14 amino acids. The V end lost 5 bases, the J end lost 2 bases, and 15 bases lay between the germline ends. CDR3 region: CSASSGGANTEAFF. The CDR3 nucleotides are TGCAGTGCTTCCTCGGGGGGGGCCAACACTGAAGCTTTCTTT.

This clonotype was seen only a few times. The gene calls are TRBV24-1 and TRBJ1-4, with 7 bases lining up with TRBD1. Germline CDR1 is KGHDR and CDR2 is SFDVKD. The CDR3 has 14 amino acids. The trim removed 5 bases at V and 8 bases at J, leaving 7 bases unmatched. The CDR3 region is CATSATGRSEKLFF. CDR3 nucleotide sequence: TGTGCCACCAGTGCGACAGGGCGTAGCGAAAAACTGTTTTTT.

This clonotype was recorded at least ten times. V gene TRBV20-1 combines with J gene TRBJ2-1; D possibly corresponds to TRBD2 (5 bases). The CDR3 loop spans 13 amino acids. Per the germline V gene, CDR1 is DFQATT and CDR2 is SNEGSKA (reference sequence). Trimming stripped 2 bases from V and 7 bases from J, with 12 bases between. CDR3 nucleotides: TGCAGTGCTAGAATGGTAGCGTGGAATGAGCAGTTCTTC. This codes for CSARMVAWNEQFF.

This clonotype has a handful of counts. CDR3 residues: CASSPSPGLPDQPQHF. The CDR3, as DNA: TGCGCCAGCAGTCCCTCCCCGGGACTCCCTGATCAGCCCCAGCATTTT. The chain has TRBV5-1 and TRBJ1-5; D is possibly TRBD1 (5 bases). Trimming shortened V by 5 bases and J by 5 bases, and 20 bases separated the two germline ends. CDR3 size: 16 residues. Germline values: CDR1 SGHRS, CDR2 YFSETQ.

This rearrangement joins TRBV4-3 to TRBJ2-1; TRBD2 matches at 9 bases. The CDR3 extends over 20 amino acids. Per germline, CDR1 LGHNA and CDR2 YSLEER. With V trimmed by 0 bases and J by 1 base, 13 bases remained unmatched. The CDR3 sequence is CASSQDHAGGRFGSYNEQFF. Here the CDR3 DNA reads TGCGCCAGCAGCCAAGACCACGCGGGAGGGCGGTTTGGGTCCTACAATGAGCAGTTCTTC.

The genes are TRBV5-4 and TRBJ1-4; D not resolved. CDR3 size: 14 residues. V lost 3 bases and J lost 7, with 13 bases in between. Germline CDR1 reads SGHNT; CDR2 reads YYREEE (reference sequence). In nucleotides, the CDR3 is TGTGCCAGCAGCTCCCGTTCGGCTGCTGAAAAACTGTTTTTT. Protein: CASSSRSAAEKLFF.

This clonotype was detected many times. The V call is TRBV9, the J call TRBJ2-1; TRBD2 matches 9 bases. Trimming removed 2 bases from V and 10 bases from J; junction bases left unmatched: 7. The germline gives CDR1 SGDLS, CDR2 YYNGEE. The CDR3 spans 14 residues. The DNA for the CDR3 is TGTGCCAGCAGCGTGGCTAGCGGGGTAGGGGAGCAGTTCTTC. Translation: CASSVASGVGEQFF.

This clonotype was seen ten or more times. This chain links TRBV9 with TRBJ2-2; TRBD1 agrees at 8 bases. The V segment lost 2 bases and the J segment 3 bases; nucleotides outside the gene matches: 3. This CDR3 has 15 residues. Germline values: CDR1 SGDLS, CDR2 YYNGEE. DNA of the CDR3: TGTGCCAGCAGCGTGACAGGGGTGGACACCGGGGAGCTGTTTTTT. Protein product: CASSVTGVDTGELFF.

This clonotype was recorded a few times. This rearrangement joins TRBV10-3 to TRBJ1-6; 7 bases align to TRBD1. The V gene end was trimmed by 2 bases and the J gene end by 8 bases; junction bases not matched to a gene: 6. This CDR3 has 15 residues. Germline V CDR1 and CDR2: ENHRY, SYGVKD. The CDR3 DNA reads TGTGCCATCAGTGAGCCCCAGGGGGAGTATTCACCCCTCCACTTT. It is translated as CAISEPQGEYSPLHF.

This clonotype was seen many times. The rearrangement joins TRBV5-1 to TRBJ2-1, with 9 nucleotides matching TRBD1. Germline V lookup: CDR1 SGHRS, CDR2 YFSETQ. The trim removed 4 bases at V and 8 bases at J, leaving 7 bases unmatched. The CDR3 is 14 amino acids. The CDR3 nucleotides are TGCGCCAGCAGCGCGGGACAGGGCAATGATGAGCAGTTCTTC. Amino acids: CASSAGQGNDEQFF.

The gene calls are TRBV7-2 and TRBJ2-3; TRBD2 matches at 10 bases. Germline assignment: CDR1 SGHTA and CDR2 FQGNSA. V shed 5 bases and J 10 bases; nucleotides not matched to a gene: 21. This CDR3 is 18 amino acids long. CDR3 coding DNA: TGTGCCAGCAGCACCCCTCCGGGAGCGGGAGGGCCTAGGAATTCGCAGTATTTT. This encodes CASSTPPGAGGPRNSQYF.

There are a few counts of this clonotype. The rearrangement joins TRBV20-1 to TRBJ2-7; 10 bases fit TRBD2. The CDR3 length is 16 residues. CDR1 DFQATT and CDR2 SNEGSKA come from the germline V gene (reference sequence). J gave up 0 bases and V 5 bases, and 10 bases lay outside the gene matches. CDR3 loop: CSARNPGLASSYEQYF. DNA of the CDR3: TGCAGTGCTCGGAACCCGGGACTAGCGAGCTCCTACGAGCAGTACTTC.

About this clonotype: One end of the junction is discordant with germline, which a read error may explain. The V call is TRBV5-1, the J call TRBJ2-1; TRBD2 agrees at 12 bases. CDR3 length equals 13 residues. Germline V gives CDR1 SGHRS, CDR2 YFSETQ. CDR3 sequence: CASSLDVRTSGIF. The DNA of the CDR3 is TGCGCCAGCAGTTTGGATGTCAGGACTAGCGGGATCTTC.

The chain couples TRBV4-1 to TRBJ2-3; a weak D match, TRBD2 (5 bases). Per germline, CDR1 MGHRA and CDR2 YSYEKL. V lost 0 bases and J lost 9, with 13 bases in between. The CDR3 has 14 amino acids. This chain's CDR3 is CASSQDRGLDTQYF. DNA of the CDR3: TGCGCCAGCAGCCAAGATCGGGGATTGGACACGCAGTATTTT.

Only a few counts were recorded for this clonotype. The J gene is TRBJ2-1, the V gene TRBV5-1; TRBD2 matches 13 bases. The CDR3 has 16 amino acids. V was clipped by 3 bases and J by 2 bases; unmatched bases: 2. CDR1 SGHRS and CDR2 YFSETQ come from the germline V gene. CDR3 amino acids: CASSSGTSGAYNEQFF. In DNA form, the CDR3 reads TGCGCCAGCAGCTCCGGGACTAGCGGGGCCTACAATGAGCAGTTCTTC.

This clonotype was detected only a few times. V usage is TRBV5-6 and J usage is TRBJ1-2; 8 bases line up with TRBD1. This CDR3 is built from 15 residues. Germline CDR1 and CDR2: SGHDT and YYEEEE. Trimming at V came to 0 bases and at J to 2 bases, leaving 3 bases not matched to a gene. This CDR3 reads CASSLGTGTNYGYTF. The CDR3 DNA sequence: TGTGCCAGCAGCTTGGGGACAGGGACCAACTATGGCTACACCTTC.

This clonotype was found many times. The V gene is TRBV20-1, the J gene TRBJ2-1; no definite D call. CDR3 length: 13 amino acids. Germline loops: CDR1 DFQATT, CDR2 SNEGSKA (reference sequence). V was clipped by 7 bases and J by 10 bases, with 20 bases between them. The CDR3 sequence: CSVVGNPVGEQFF. In nucleotides, the CDR3 is TGCAGTGTAGTTGGTAACCCCGTCGGGGAGCAGTTCTTC.

This clonotype was counted ten times or more. The V gene is TRBV5-1, the J gene TRBJ2-4; D is unclear. The CDR3 is 15 amino acids. The germline gives CDR1 SGHRS, CDR2 YFSETQ. V lost 3 bases and J lost 9, with 19 bases in between. CDR3: CASSSEASGFGIQYF. CDR3 nucleotide sequence: TGCGCCAGCAGCTCTGAGGCGTCTGGATTCGGCATTCAGTACTTC.

This clonotype was observed many times. CDR3 amino acids: CASSSRAEWNEQFF. CDR3 sequence (DNA): TGTGCCAGCAGCTCCCGGGCGGAATGGAATGAGCAGTTCTTC. The V gene is TRBV7-9, the J gene TRBJ2-1; D not certain. This CDR3 contains 14 residues. Deletions cut 4 bases from V and 7 bases from J, with 14 bases between. The germline CDR1 and CDR2 sequences are SEHNR and FQNEAQ (reference sequence). The variable domain in full, with the rest retrieved from reference TRBV7-9 and TRBJ2-1, is DTGVSQNPRHKITKRGQNVTFRCDPISEHNRLYWYRQTLGQGPEFLTYFQNEAQLEKSRLLSDRFSAERPKGSFSTLEIQRTEQGDSAMYLCASSSRAEWNEQFFGPGTRLTVL.

This clonotype was seen a handful of times. This chain connects TRBV7-2 to TRBJ2-3; D not certain. Trimming took 2 bases from V and 2 from J, leaving 11 bases between them. Germline CDR1 SGHTA, CDR2 FQGNSA. The CDR3 is 15 residues long. CDR3 in DNA: TGTGCCAGCAGCTTAATCGGAATCCACACAGATACGCAGTATTTT. Its translation is CASSLIGIHTDTQYF.

The J gene is TRBJ1-5, the V gene TRBV2; the D is unclear. The CDR3 spans 13 residues. CDR1 and CDR2 from the germline V gene are SNHLY and FYNNEI. V lost 6 bases, J lost 4 bases, and 10 bases lay in between. The CDR3 sequence: CASRENENQPQHF. CDR3 sequence (DNA): TGTGCCAGCAGGGAGAATGAGAATCAGCCCCAGCATTTT. Complete variable domain (other parts from reference TRBV2 and TRBJ1-5): EPEVTQTPSHQVTQMGQEVILRCVPISNHLYFYWYRQILGQKVEFLVSFYNNEISEKSEIFDDQFSVERPDGSNFTLKIRSTKLEDSAMYFCASRENENQPQHFGDGTRLSIL.

Ten or more counts support this clonotype. The V gene is TRBV29-1, the J gene TRBJ2-3, with a tentative D call TRBD2 (6 bases). CDR1 is SQVTM, CDR2 ANQGSEA, per germline. V was shortened by 6 bases and J by 5 bases, with 9 bases between the two germline ends. The CDR3 extends over 11 amino acids. CDR3: CSVIGGDTQYF. The CDR3 DNA reads TGCAGCGTCATCGGGGGAGATACGCAGTATTTT.

The gene calls are TRBV6-5 and TRBJ1-1, with TRBD1 matching over 9 bases. This CDR3 has 14 residues. V lost 7 bases and J lost 3; bases outside the gene matches: 6. Germline lookup yields CDR1 MNHEY and CDR2 SVGAGI. CDR3 region: CASTPTGGYTEAFF. The CDR3 nucleotides are TGTGCCAGCACCCCGACAGGGGGTTACACTGAAGCTTTCTTT.

This chain connects TRBV20-1 to TRBJ2-7; 8 nucleotides agree with TRBD1. This CDR3 spans 15 amino acids. The germline V gene has CDR1 DFQATT and CDR2 SNEGSKA (reference sequence). Trimming took 4 bases from V and 0 from J; bases not matched to a gene: 8. CDR3 in amino acids: CSATGQGPSSYEQYF. The CDR3 nucleotides are TGCAGTGCTACTGGACAGGGACCTAGCTCCTACGAGCAGTACTTC.

This clonotype has ten or more counts. The chain recombines TRBV5-1 with TRBJ2-7, with TRBD2 identical over 10 bases. The junction had 6 bases not matched to a gene; V was cut back by 0 bases and J by 3 bases. The CDR3 length is 16 residues. The V gene's germline CDR1 is SGHRS and CDR2 YFSETQ. CDR3 nucleotide sequence: TGCGCCAGCAGCTTGGCTTCATCTAGCGGGAGCTACGAGCAGTACTTC. Translated: CASSLASSSGSYEQYF.

The rearrangement joins TRBV7-6 to TRBJ2-7; 12 bases line up with TRBD1. CDR3 size: 14 residues. The junction had 3 bases not matched to a gene; V was cut back by 3 bases and J by 6 bases. CDR1 SGHVS and CDR2 FNYEAQ come from the germline V gene. The CDR3 region has the DNA TGTGCCAGCAGCTTGTGGGACAGGGGGCGCGAGCAGTACTTC. This translates into CASSLWDRGREQYF.